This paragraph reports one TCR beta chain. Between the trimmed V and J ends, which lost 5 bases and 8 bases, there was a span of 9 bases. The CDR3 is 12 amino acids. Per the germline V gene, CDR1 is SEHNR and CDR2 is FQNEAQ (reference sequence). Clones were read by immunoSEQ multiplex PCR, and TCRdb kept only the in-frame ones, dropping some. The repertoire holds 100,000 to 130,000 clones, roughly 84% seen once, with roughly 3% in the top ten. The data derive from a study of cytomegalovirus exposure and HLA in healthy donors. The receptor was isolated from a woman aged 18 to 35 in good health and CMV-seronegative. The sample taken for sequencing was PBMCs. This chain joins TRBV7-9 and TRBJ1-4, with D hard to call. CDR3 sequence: CASSPPAEKLFF. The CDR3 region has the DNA TGTGCCAGCAGCCCCCCCGCGGAAAAACTGTTTTTT.